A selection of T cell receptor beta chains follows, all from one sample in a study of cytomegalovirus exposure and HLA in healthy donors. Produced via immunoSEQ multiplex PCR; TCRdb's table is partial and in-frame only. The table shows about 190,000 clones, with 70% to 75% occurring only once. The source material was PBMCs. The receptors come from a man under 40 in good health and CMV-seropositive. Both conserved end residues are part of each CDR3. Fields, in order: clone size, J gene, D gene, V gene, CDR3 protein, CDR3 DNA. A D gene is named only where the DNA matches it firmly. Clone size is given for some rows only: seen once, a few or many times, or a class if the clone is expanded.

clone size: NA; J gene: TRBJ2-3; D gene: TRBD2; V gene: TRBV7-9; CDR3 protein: CASSPTGGAGEDTQYF; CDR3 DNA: TGTGCCAGCAGCCCCACGGGGGGGGCGGGAGAGGATACGCAGTATTTT
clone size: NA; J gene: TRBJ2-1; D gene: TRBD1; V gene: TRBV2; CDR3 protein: CASSEGTGYNEQFF; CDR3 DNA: TGTGCCAGCAGTGAGGGGACAGGGTACAATGAGCAGTTCTTC
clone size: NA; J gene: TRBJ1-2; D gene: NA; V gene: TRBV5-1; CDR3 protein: CASSLGPEGGYTF; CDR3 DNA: TGCGCCAGCAGCTTGGGACCAGAGGGAGGCTACACCTTC
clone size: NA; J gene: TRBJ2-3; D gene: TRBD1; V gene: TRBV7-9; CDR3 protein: CASSPPRGRGTDTQYF; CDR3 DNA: TGTGCCAGCAGCCCACCCAGGGGGCGCGGCACAGATACGCAGTATTTT
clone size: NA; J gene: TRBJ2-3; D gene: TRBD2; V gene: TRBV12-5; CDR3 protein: CASGASGGTDTQYF; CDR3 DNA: TGTGCTAGTGGAGCTAGCGGGGGGACAGATACGCAGTATTTT
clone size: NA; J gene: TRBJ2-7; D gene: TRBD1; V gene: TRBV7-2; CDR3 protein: CASSLGYGTGEFGEQYF; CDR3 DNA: TGTGCCAGCAGCTTAGGGTATGGGACAGGGGAATTTGGCGAGCAGTACTTC
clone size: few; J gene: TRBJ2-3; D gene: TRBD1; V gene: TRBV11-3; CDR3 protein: CASSLSRGQATDTQYF; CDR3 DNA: TGTGCCAGCAGCTTATCAAGGGGGCAGGCCACAGATACGCAGTATTTT
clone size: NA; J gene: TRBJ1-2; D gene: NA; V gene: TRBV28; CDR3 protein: CASSLGSFRGHYGYTF; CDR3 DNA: TGTGCCAGCAGTTTAGGATCATTCAGGGGCCACTATGGCTACACCTTC
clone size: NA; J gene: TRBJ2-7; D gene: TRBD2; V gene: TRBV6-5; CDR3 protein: CASSYWTSGTYEQYF; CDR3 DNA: TGTGCCAGCAGTTACTGGACTAGCGGTACCTACGAGCAGTACTTC
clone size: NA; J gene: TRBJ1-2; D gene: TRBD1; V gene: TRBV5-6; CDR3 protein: CASSGRRQGAWGYTF; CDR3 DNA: TGTGCCAGCAGCGGGCGAAGACAGGGGGCCTGGGGCTACACCTTC
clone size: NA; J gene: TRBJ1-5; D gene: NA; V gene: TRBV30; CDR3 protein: CAWSALGVVQPQHF; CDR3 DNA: TGTGCCTGGAGTGCCCTAGGGGTCGTTCAGCCCCAGCATTTT
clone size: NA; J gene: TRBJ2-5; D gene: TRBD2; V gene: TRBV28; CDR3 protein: CASSEGLAGLETQYF; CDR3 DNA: TGTGCCAGCAGTGAGGGACTAGCGGGCCTGGAGACCCAGTACTTC
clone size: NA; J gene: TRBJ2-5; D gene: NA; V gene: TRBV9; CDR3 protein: CASSPGTFKETQYF; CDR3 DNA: TGTGCCAGCAGCCCAGGGACTTTTAAAGAGACCCAGTACTTC
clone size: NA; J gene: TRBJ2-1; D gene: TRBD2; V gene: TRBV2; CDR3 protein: CASGGGKYNEQFF; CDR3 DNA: TGTGCCAGCGGGGGGGGAAAGTACAATGAGCAGTTCTTC
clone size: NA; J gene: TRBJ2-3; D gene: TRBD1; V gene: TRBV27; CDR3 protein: CASSLKGTGTDTQYF; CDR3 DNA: TGTGCCAGCAGTTTAAAGGGGACAGGCACAGATACGCAGTATTTT
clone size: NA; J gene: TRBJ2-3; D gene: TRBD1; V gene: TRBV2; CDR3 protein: CASSRTGATDTQYF; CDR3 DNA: TGTGCCAGCAGTAGGACAGGGGCCACAGATACGCAGTATTTT
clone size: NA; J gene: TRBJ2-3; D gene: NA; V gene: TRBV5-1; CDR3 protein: CASSPSARRTDTQYF; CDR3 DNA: TGCGCCAGCAGCCCGTCGGCACGGAGGACTGATACGCAGTATTTT
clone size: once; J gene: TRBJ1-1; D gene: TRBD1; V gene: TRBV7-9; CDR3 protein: CASRSDPGQGAGNTEAFF; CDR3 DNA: TGTGCCAGCAGATCAGATCCGGGACAGGGGGCGGGGAACACTGAAGCTTTCTTT
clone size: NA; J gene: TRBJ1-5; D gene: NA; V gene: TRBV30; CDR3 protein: CAWSRELSNQPQHF; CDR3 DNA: TGTGCCTGGAGTAGAGAATTAAGCAATCAGCCCCAGCATTTT
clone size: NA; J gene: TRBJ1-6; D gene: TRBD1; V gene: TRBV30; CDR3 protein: CAWSVRGTGRGNSPLHF; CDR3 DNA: TGTGCCTGGAGTGTACGGGGGACAGGTAGGGGGAATTCACCCCTCCACTTT
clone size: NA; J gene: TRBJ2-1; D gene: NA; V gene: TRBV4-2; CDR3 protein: CASSTPGRIDGEQFF; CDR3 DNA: TGTGCCAGCAGCACTCCCGGGAGAATTGACGGTGAGCAGTTCTTC
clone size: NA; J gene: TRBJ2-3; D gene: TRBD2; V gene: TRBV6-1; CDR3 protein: CASSEVKGSGRIADTQYF; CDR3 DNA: TGTGCCAGCAGTGAAGTAAAAGGCAGCGGGAGAATTGCAGATACGCAGTATTTT
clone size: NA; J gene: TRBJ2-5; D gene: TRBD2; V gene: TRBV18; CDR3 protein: CASSPPPGLAGGETQYF; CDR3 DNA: TGTGCCAGCTCACCACCGCCCGGGCTAGCGGGAGGAGAGACCCAGTACTTC
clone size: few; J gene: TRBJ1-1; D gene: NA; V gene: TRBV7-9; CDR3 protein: CSSSPSTEAFF; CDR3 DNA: TGTTCCAGCAGCCCTTCTACGGAAGCTTTCTTT
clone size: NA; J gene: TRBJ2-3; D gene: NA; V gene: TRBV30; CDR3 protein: CAWSPSSDTQYF; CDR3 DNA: TGTGCCTGGAGTCCGAGTTCAGATACGCAGTATTTT
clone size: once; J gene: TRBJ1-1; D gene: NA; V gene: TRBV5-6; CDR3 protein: CASSSTGSAEAFF; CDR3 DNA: TGTGCCAGCAGCTCCACAGGGTCTGCTGAAGCTTTCTTT
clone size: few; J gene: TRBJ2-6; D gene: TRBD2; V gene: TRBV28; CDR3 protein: CASSTPGLAGGANVLTF; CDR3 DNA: TGTGCCAGCAGTACCCCGGGACTAGCAGGGGGGGCCAACGTCCTGACTTTC
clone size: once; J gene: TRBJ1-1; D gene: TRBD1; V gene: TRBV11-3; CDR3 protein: CASSFTGETEAFF; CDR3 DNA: TGTGCCAGCAGCTTTACAGGGGAGACTGAAGCTTTCTTT
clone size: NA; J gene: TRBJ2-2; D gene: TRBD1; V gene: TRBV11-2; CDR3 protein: CASSLFGTGGTGELFF; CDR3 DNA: TGTGCCAGCAGCTTGTTCGGGACAGGGGGCACCGGGGAGCTGTTTTTT
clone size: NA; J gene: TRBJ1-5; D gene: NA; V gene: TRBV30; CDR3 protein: CAWSVPPGRGNQPQHF; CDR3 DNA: TGTGCCTGGAGTGTACCCCCTGGCAGGGGAAATCAGCCCCAGCATTTT
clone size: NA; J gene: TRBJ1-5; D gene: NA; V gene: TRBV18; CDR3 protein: CASSHRDSNQPQHF; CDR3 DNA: TGTGCCAGCTCACACAGGGATAGCAATCAGCCCCAGCATTTT
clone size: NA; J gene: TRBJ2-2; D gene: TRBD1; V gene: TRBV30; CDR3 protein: CAWKQGAVGELFF; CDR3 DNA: TGTGCCTGGAAACAGGGGGCGGTCGGGGAGCTGTTTTTT
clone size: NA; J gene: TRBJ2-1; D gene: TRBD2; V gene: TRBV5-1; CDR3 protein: CASSLEAGGHNEQFF; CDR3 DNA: TGCGCCAGCAGCTTGGAGGCGGGGGGTCACAATGAGCAGTTCTTC
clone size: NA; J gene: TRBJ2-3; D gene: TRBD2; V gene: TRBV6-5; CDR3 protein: CASSLAGGDTQYF; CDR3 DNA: TGTGCCAGCAGTTTGGCGGGAGGTGATACGCAGTATTTT
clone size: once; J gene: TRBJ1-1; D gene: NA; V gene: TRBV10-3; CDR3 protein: CAITLGQYTEAFF; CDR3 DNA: TGTGCCATCACCCTAGGACAGTACACTGAAGCTTTCTTT
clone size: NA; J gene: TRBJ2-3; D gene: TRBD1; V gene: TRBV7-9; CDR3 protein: CSSSSTRTGGPDTQYF; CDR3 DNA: TGTTCCAGCAGCTCCACCCGGACAGGTGGGCCAGATACGCAGTATTTT
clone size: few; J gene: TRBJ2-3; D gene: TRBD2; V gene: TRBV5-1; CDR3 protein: CASSLSDAGESQDTQYF; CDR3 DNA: TGCGCCAGCAGCTTGAGTGACGCGGGGGAATCTCAAGATACGCAGTATTTT
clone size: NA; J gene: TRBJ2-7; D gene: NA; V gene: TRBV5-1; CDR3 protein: CASSPGLSSYEQYF; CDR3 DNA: TGCGCCAGCAGCCCGGGGTTGAGCTCCTACGAGCAGTACTTC
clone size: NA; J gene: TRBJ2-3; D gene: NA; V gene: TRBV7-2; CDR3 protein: CASSGRDRAPDTQYF; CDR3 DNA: TGTGCCAGCAGCGGGCGGGACCGAGCCCCAGATACGCAGTATTTT
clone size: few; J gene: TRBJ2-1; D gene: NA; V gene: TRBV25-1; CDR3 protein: CASSVRTGVNEQFF; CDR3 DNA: TGTGCCAGCAGTGTCCGGACGGGAGTCAATGAGCAGTTCTTC
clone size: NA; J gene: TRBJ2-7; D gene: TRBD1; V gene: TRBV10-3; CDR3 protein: CAINRQGAAHEQYF; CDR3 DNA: TGTGCCATCAACCGACAGGGGGCGGCCCACGAGCAGTACTTC
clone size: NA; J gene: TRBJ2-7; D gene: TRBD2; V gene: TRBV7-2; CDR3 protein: CASSRLANEQYF; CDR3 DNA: TGTGCCAGCAGCCGACTAGCTAACGAGCAGTACTTC
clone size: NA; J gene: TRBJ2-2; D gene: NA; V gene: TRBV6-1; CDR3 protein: CASSLRDTGELFF; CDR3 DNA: TGTGCCAGCAGCTTACGAGACACCGGGGAGCTGTTTTTT
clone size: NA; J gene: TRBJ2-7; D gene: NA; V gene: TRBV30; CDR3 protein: CAWGTLSYEQYF; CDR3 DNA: TGTGCCTGGGGGACTTTATCCTACGAGCAGTACTTC
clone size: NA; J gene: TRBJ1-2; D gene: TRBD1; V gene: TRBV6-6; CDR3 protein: CASSYSQGARYTF; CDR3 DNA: TGTGCCAGCAGTTACTCGCAGGGGGCCCGCTACACCTTC
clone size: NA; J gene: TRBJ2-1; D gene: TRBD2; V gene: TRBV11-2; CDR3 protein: CASSPVSGASNEQFF; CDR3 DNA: TGTGCCAGCAGCCCGGTGAGCGGGGCTTCCAATGAGCAGTTCTTC
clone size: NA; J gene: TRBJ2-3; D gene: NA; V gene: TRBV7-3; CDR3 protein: CASSLQGMATDTQYF; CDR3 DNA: TGTGCCAGCAGCTTACAGGGGATGGCCACAGATACGCAGTATTTT
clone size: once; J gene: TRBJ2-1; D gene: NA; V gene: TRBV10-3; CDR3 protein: CAITPSSSYNEQFF; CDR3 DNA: TGTGCCATCACCCCGAGTTCCTCCTACAATGAGCAGTTCTTC
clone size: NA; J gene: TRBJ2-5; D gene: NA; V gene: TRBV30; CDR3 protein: CALTIGQETQYF; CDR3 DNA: TGTGCCTTAACTATAGGTCAAGAGACCCAGTACTTC
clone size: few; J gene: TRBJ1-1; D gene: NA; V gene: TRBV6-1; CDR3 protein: CASSEMRGRGTEAFF; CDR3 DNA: TGTGCCAGCAGTGAAATGCGGGGGCGCGGGACTGAAGCTTTCTTT
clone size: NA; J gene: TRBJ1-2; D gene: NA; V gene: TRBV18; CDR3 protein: CASSPGRGDGYTF; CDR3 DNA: TGTGCCAGCTCACCAGGGAGGGGAGATGGCTACACCTTC
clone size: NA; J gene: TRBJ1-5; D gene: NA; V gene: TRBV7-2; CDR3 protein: CASSVQFNQPQHF; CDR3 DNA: TGTGCCAGCAGCGTACAGTTCAATCAGCCCCAGCATTTT
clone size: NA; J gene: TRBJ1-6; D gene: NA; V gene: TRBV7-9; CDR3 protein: CASTLQNPYNSPLHF; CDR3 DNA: TGTGCCAGCACCCTACAGAACCCCTATAATTCACCCCTCCACTTT